These T cell receptor beta chains were read from a single sample in a study of T-cell memory formation after mild COVID-19. TCRdb independently ran MiXCR on the 5' RACE reads; one entry per CDR3 protein. This sample has around 500,000 distinct CDR3 sequences, with 15% to 20% found just once. The sample comprised PBMCs or a T cell subset sorted from them (not recorded which). These receptors all come from an adult woman who had mild COVID-19 (a few samples of this study predate the infection). Cell type and time point are not known. Both conserved end residues are part of each CDR3. A D gene is named only where the DNA matches it firmly.

V: TRBV4-2
D: TRBD1
J: TRBJ2-1
CDR3: CASSQDDRGHYNEQFF

V: TRBV12-3/TRBV12-4
D: .
J: TRBJ2-3
CDR3: CASSPTGADTQYF

V: TRBV5-1
D: .
J: TRBJ2-6
CDR3: CASSLQAYTTSGANVLTF

V: TRBV6-6
D: TRBD1
J: TRBJ1-2
CDR3: CATDSLDRAYGYTF

V: TRBV30
D: .
J: TRBJ1-6
CDR3: CAWTRSRIGSPLHF

V: TRBV19
D: .
J: TRBJ2-6
CDR3: CASSLSPPGLIAGANVLTF

V: TRBV11-3
D: .
J: TRBJ2-3
CDR3: CASSLGAPGQTTDTQYF

V: TRBV7-2
D: .
J: TRBJ2-1
CDR3: CASSPGPTNEQFF

V: TRBV6-5
D: .
J: TRBJ1-6
CDR3: CASSPGQIYTNSPLHF

V: TRBV18
D: .
J: TRBJ2-5
CDR3: CASSPYRAQKGETQYF

V: TRBV9
D: .
J: TRBJ1-2
CDR3: CASSVAGSALNYGYTF

V: TRBV14
D: TRBD2
J: TRBJ2-1
CDR3: CASSQDALPSGVRGYNEQFF

V: TRBV20-1
D: TRBD1
J: TRBJ1-5
CDR3: CSARRDREVQPQHF

V: TRBV5-5
D: .
J: TRBJ2-2
CDR3: CASSPQATGELFF

V: TRBV24-1
D: TRBD1
J: TRBJ2-5
CDR3: CATSDFGDRQETQYF

V: TRBV29-1
D: TRBD1
J: TRBJ2-3
CDR3: CSASGTDFTDTQYF

V: TRBV11-2
D: TRBD1
J: TRBJ1-4
CDR3: CASSSYPGQGAEKLFF

V: TRBV7-8
D: TRBD2
J: TRBJ2-1
CDR3: CASSPGIAGETYNEQFF

V: TRBV9
D: TRBD2
J: TRBJ2-3
CDR3: CASGLASSTDTQYF

V: TRBV7-2
D: TRBD2
J: TRBJ2-5
CDR3: CASSSGLATQETQYF

V: TRBV27
D: TRBD1
J: TRBJ1-2
CDR3: CATAGTGLRGYTF

V: TRBV10-3
D: .
J: TRBJ1-3
CDR3: CAITGHSGNTIYF

V: TRBV19
D: .
J: TRBJ1-1
CDR3: CASSTGYNTEAFF

V: TRBV7-8
D: .
J: TRBJ2-7
CDR3: CASSFPLFRESYEQYF

V: TRBV20-1
D: TRBD2
J: TRBJ2-7
CDR3: CSAWGREGPINEQYF

V: TRBV9
D: .
J: TRBJ2-3
CDR3: CASSPTGLSADTQYF

V: TRBV27
D: TRBD1
J: TRBJ2-1
CDR3: CASRMGQGKFDEQFF

V: TRBV5-6
D: TRBD2
J: TRBJ2-1
CDR3: CASSWGPIAGNEQFF

V: TRBV3-1
D: TRBD2
J: TRBJ2-2
CDR3: CASSKTWTSGRSGELFF